One sample yielded the 16 T cell receptor beta chains listed below, sequenced in a study of tumor and adjacent non-tumor tissue in lung cancer. The library came from three nested PCR rounds adapted from ARM-PCR protocols. MiXCR, applied by TCRdb to the multiplex PCR reads, yields one record per CDR3 protein. The sample has 90,000 to 100,000 distinct CDR3 sequences, 80% seen once. This sample's RNA came from whole unsorted tissue. More than 3 cm separated this lung sample from the edge of the tumor. Sequencing used distant non-tumor lung tissue. All receptors come from a man aged 55 to 70 with small cell lung cancer.

The rearrangement uses TRBV5-1 and TRBJ2-5; D perhaps matches TRBD2 (5 bases). V was shortened by 2 bases and J by 2 bases, with 10 bases between the two germline ends. In germline, CDR1 is SGHRS, CDR2 YFSETQ. The CDR3 sequence is 14 residues long. This chain's CDR3 is CASSFSGGQETQYF. The CDR3 bases are TGCGCCAGCAGCTTTTCGGGCGGGCAAGAGACCCAGTACTTC.

In this sample, this clonotype turned up once. The junction shows a germline mismatch at one end, possibly a read error. This chain joins TRBV11-3 and TRBJ1-1; 8 bases align to TRBD1. This CDR3 spans 13 amino acids. Germline CDR1 and CDR2: SGHNT and YENEEA. CDR3 region: CATSFHIQGDACF. In nucleotides, the CDR3 is TGTGCCACCAGCTTCCACATACAGGGGGACGCTTGCTTT.

The chain recombines TRBV12-3 or TRBV12-4 with TRBJ2-1; TRBD2 is a possible D gene (6 bases). V was pared by 6 bases and J by 7 bases, with 19 bases between. This CDR3 has 15 residues. CDR3 protein: CASSPTSRRVNEQFF. As DNA, the CDR3 is TGTGCCAGCAGCCCAACTAGCAGGAGGGTTAATGAGCAGTTCTTC.

V gene TRBV29-1 combines with J gene TRBJ2-7, with 9 bases matching TRBD2. The junction had 12 bases not matched to a gene; V was cut back by 8 bases and J by 7 bases. In germline, CDR1 is SQVTM, CDR2 ANQGSEA. The CDR3 runs to 13 residues. This chain's CDR3 is CSFSSWTSEEQYF. CDR3 DNA: TGCAGCTTTTCGTCCTGGACTAGCGAGGAGCAGTACTTC.

As for this clonotype: Lacking the conserved final phenylalanine or tryptophan, this CDR3 likely reflects a read error. This chain uses TRBV10-1 with TRBJ2-7; D possibly corresponds to TRBD2 (6 bases). Between the trimmed V and J ends, which lost 8 bases and 5 bases, there was a span of 19 bases. The CDR3 is made up of 14 amino acids. CDR1 WNHNN and CDR2 SYGVQD come from the germline V gene (reference sequence). CDR3 sequence: CASHEGGSPNEQYI. CDR3 nucleotides: TGCGCCAGCCATGAAGGAGGGAGCCCTAACGAGCAGTACATC.

Here the CDR3 reads CANGLGAGFTDTQYF. CDR3 sequence (DNA): TGTGCCAACGGCTTGGGGGCAGGATTCACAGATACGCAGTATTTT. The gene calls are TRBV5-6 and TRBJ2-3; TRBD1 is a possible D gene (6 bases). Germline loops: CDR1 SGHDT, CDR2 YYEEEE. Trimming left V 9 bases short and J 2 bases short, with 19 bases between. The CDR3 runs 15 residues.

A note on this clonotype: Relative to the germline gene, one junction end is altered; a read error may explain this. This chain uses TRBV4-2 with TRBJ2-2; TRBD2 aligns across 9 bases. The CDR3 totals 15 residues. From germline, CDR1 is LGHNA and CDR2 YNFKEQ. The CDR3 region is CASRLAGDDGGGLFF. Written as DNA, the CDR3 is TGTGCCAGCAGATTAGCGGGAGATGATGGCGGGGGGCTGTTTTTT.

To note about this clonotype: Mismatch with germline at one junction end may stem from a read error. V gene TRBV5-5 combines with J gene TRBJ2-5, with no clear D. Germline CDR1 SGHKS, CDR2 YYEKEE (reference sequence). This CDR3 region has 15 residues. The CDR3: CASSFGRLIQETQYF. Written as DNA, the CDR3 is TGTGCCAGCAGCTTTGGTAGGCTCATCCAAGAGACTCAGTACTTC.

A note on this clonotype: No conserved phenylalanine or tryptophan ends this CDR3, so it is likely a read error. V is TRBV28 and J is TRBJ2-3, with D maybe TRBD1 (5 bases). This CDR3 has 15 amino acids. CDR1 and CDR2 from the germline V gene are MDHEN and SYDVKM. Trimming pared 7 bases from V and 3 bases from J, leaving 17 bases between. The CDR3 is CASNYGARFTDTQYL. The CDR3 coding sequence is TGTGCCAGCAATTATGGGGCGCGTTTTACAGATACGCAGTATTTG.

On this clonotype itself: Relative to the germline gene, one junction end is altered; a read error may explain this. The V gene is TRBV4-2, the J gene TRBJ1-1; tentatively, D is TRBD1 (6 bases). Per the germline V gene, CDR1 is LGHNA and CDR2 is YNFKEQ. The CDR3 covers 16 residues. CDR3 coding DNA: TGTGCCAGGAGCCCTTTGCGGTCAGGGGATGGCACTGATGCTTTCTTT. Its translation is CARSPLRSGDGTDAFF.

In the case of this clonotype: At one end, the junction sequence differs from germline, possibly due to a read error. This chain joins TRBV6-2 or TRBV6-3 and TRBJ1-6; unclear D gene. Germline V gene data show CDR1 as MNHEY and CDR2 as SVGEGT. The CDR3 loop spans 16 amino acids. CDR3 region: CASSFHSGSYNPPLHF. The CDR3 bases are TGTGCTAGCAGTTTCCACTCCGGCTCCTATAATCCACCCCTCCACTTT.

Comments on this clonotype: At one boundary the junction diverges from the germline segment, which might be a read error. The chain recombines TRBV20-1 with TRBJ2-7; D tentatively reads TRBD1 or TRBD2 (5 bases each). Germline CDR1 reads DFQATT; CDR2 reads SNEGSKA (reference sequence). This CDR3 is 19 amino acids long. The CDR3 sequence: CSVRARYRDLNHFTYEQYF. DNA for the CDR3: TGCAGTGTTAGAGCCCGATACCGGGACCTCAACCATTTTACCTACGAGCAGTACTTC.

This rearrangement joins TRBV21-1 to TRBJ2-4. TRBV21-1 is a pseudogene locus. The CDR3 loop spans 17 amino acids. CDR3 residues: CASSKALSELAKNIQYF. The CDR3 DNA is TGTGCCAGCAGCAAAGCGCTTTCAGAGCTAGCCAAAAACATTCAGTACTTC.

This clonotype was seen once. Without the conserved terminal phenylalanine or tryptophan, this CDR3 likely stems from a read error. The rearrangement joins TRBV4-2 to TRBJ2-6, with 8 nucleotides matching TRBD2. This CDR3 has 18 amino acids. Germline CDR1 and CDR2: LGHNA and YNFKEQ. In DNA form, the CDR3 reads TGTGCCAGCAGCCAAGATGCGGGGGGACACTCTGGGGTCAACGTCCTGACTTCC. It codes for CASSQDAGGHSGVNVLTS.

The V gene is TRBV10-3, the J gene TRBJ2-7; 11 nucleotides line up with TRBD2. CDR3 length: 16 residues. The junction had 11 bases not matched to a gene; V was cut back by 3 bases and J by 7 bases. Germline lookup yields CDR1 ENHRY and CDR2 SYGVKD. The CDR3 region is CAISDPRTSGCYEQYV. As DNA, the CDR3 is TGTGCCATCAGTGACCCCAGGACTAGCGGGTGTTATGAGCAGTACGTC.

The rearrangement joins TRBV10-1 to TRBJ2-7, with D possibly being TRBD1 (7 bases). Per germline, CDR1 WNHNN and CDR2 SYGVQD (reference sequence). The CDR3 is made up of 14 amino acids. CDR3 protein: CARSEGGGPNEQYV. The CDR3 region has the DNA TGCGCCAGGAGTGAAGGAGGGGGCCCTAACGAGCAATACGTC.